This entry features one T cell receptor (beta chain) sequence. Its antigen is undetermined. This record belongs to a study of T-cell memory formation after mild COVID-19. Study background: Largely donor-specific sequence clusters came from two donors. Findings and caveats of the study: A balance of CD4 and CD8 characterized clones contracting day 15 to 85, whereas later expanders leaned CD4+.

The V gene lost 0 bases and the J gene lost 6 bases, with 9 bases spanning the gap. The length of the CDR3 is 14 residues. Constant-segment primers served in 5'RACE that generated TCR alpha and TCR beta cDNA libraries bearing sample barcodes and UMIs. TCRdb re-analysed the 5' RACE reads in MiXCR, keeping a single row per CDR3 protein. The repertoire has 150,000 or so distinct CDR3 sequences, about 15% of them found once; the top ten carry 13% to 15%. This chain connects TRBV12-3 or TRBV12-4 to TRBJ2-1; D gene ambiguous. Sequencing was carried out using PBMCs or a T cell subset sorted from them (not recorded which). The clonotype originates from an adult woman who had mild COVID-19 (a few samples of this study predate the infection). Cell type and time point are not known. The CDR3 bases are TGTGCCAGCAGTTTAGCCGAATGGGGCAATGAGCAGTTCTTC. It specifies CASSLAEWGNEQFF.